Listed below are T cell receptor beta chains from one sample, sequenced in a study of blood T cells in healthy people across ages. TCRdb passed the 5' RACE reads through MiXCR, listing each CDR3 protein once. The sample carries about 1 million distinct CDR3 sequences, under 55% recorded once. What was sequenced was blood. The receptors here all came from a woman aged 60-70 years in good health. The CDR3 runs from the conserved cysteine through the conserved F or W. Each record gives: D gene, J gene, clone size, V gene, CDR3 DNA, CDR3 protein. A D gene is named only where the DNA matches it firmly. Size tells how often a clone was seen (once, few, many) or the class of an expanded clone, and some rows leave it out.

TRBD2,TRBJ2-1,.,TRBV9,TGTGCCAGCAGCGTAGGTTCCAGCGGGAGGGCCTCGGAGCAGTTCTTC,CASSVGSSGRASEQFF
TRBD1,TRBJ1-5,few,TRBV4-2,TGTGCCAGCAGCCAAGTCAACACAGGGGTGCCAGTAGGACAGCCCCAGCATTTT,CASSQVNTGVPVGQPQHF
TRBD1,TRBJ2-7,.,TRBV15,TGTGCCACCAGCAGTGGACAGGTTTCCTACGAGCAGTACTTC,CATSSGQVSYEQYF
.,TRBJ2-5,.,TRBV25-1,TGTGCCAGCAGTGAAATTGGGTGGGGAGAGACCCAGTACTTC,CASSEIGWGETQYF
.,TRBJ2-5,.,TRBV20-1,TGCAGTGCTAGGGATCAGAGCGTAGGTGAGCAGTACTTC,CSARDQSVGEQYF
.,TRBJ2-7,.,TRBV20-1,TGCAGTGCTAGCAACTTATTGAGCTCCTACAATGAGCAGTACTTC,CSASNLLSSYNEQYF
TRBD1,TRBJ1-2,.,TRBV9,TGTGCCAGCAGCGGGTCCCAGGTTAGGGACAGAAATTATGGCTACACCTTC,CASSGSQVRDRNYGYTF
TRBD2,TRBJ2-1,once,TRBV18,TGTGCCAGCTCAAGTGAGGGACTAGCAAACAATGAGCAGTTCTTC,CASSSEGLANNEQFF
.,TRBJ2-7,.,TRBV6-2/TRBV6-3,TGTGCCATCTCCGACTTTCCCTACGAGCAGTACTTC,CAISDFPYEQYF
.,TRBJ2-6,.,TRBV7-9,TGTGCCAGCAGCTTCCGGGACGCCTCTGGGGCCAACGTCCTGACTTTC,CASSFRDASGANVLTF
TRBD2,TRBJ2-4,.,TRBV11-2,TGTGCCGGCAGCTTGGCAGCGGCTAGCGGAAGGGAGCAGTACTTC,CAGSLAAASGREQYF
TRBD1,TRBJ2-1,.,TRBV28,TGTGCCAGCAGTTTGGCCGACAGGGCGGGCGATGAGCAGTTCTTC,CASSLADRAGDEQFF
.,TRBJ2-7,.,TRBV6-6,TGTGCCAGCAGTTATGGGACCAGACCTAACAATGAGCAGTACTTC,CASSYGTRPNNEQYF
.,TRBJ2-7,.,TRBV2,TGTGCCAGCATAGGTGGTGAGCAGTACTTC,CASIGGEQYF
.,TRBJ2-5,few,TRBV5-1,TGCGCCAGCAGCGTGGAGAGTCTTTCGGAGCAGTACTTC,CASSVESLSEQYF
TRBD2,TRBJ2-7,.,TRBV7-2,TGTGCCAGCAGCGCCGGACTAGCGGGAGGACGGGGCCACGAGCAGTACTTC,CASSAGLAGGRGHEQYF
TRBD2,TRBJ2-6,.,TRBV9,TGTGCCAGCACGGGACTAGCGGGAGTTCCTGGGGCCAACGTCCTGACTTTC,CASTGLAGVPGANVLTF
.,TRBJ2-7,.,TRBV5-1,TGCGCCAGCAGCTTTTGGGACCACGAGCAGTACTTC,CASSFWDHEQYF
TRBD2,TRBJ2-7,few,TRBV12-3/TRBV12-4,TGTGCCAGCCTAATGGGACTAGCGGGAGCCTACGAGCAGTACTTC,CASLMGLAGAYEQYF